The clone carrying this T cell receptor (beta chain) has a handful of counts. TCRdb independently ran MiXCR on the reads; one entry per CDR3 protein. Among hundreds of thousands of distinct CDR3 sequences listed, more than 8% were seen once. Trimming removed 5 bases at V and 4 bases at J, with 14 bases between. Per germline, CDR1 SGHTA and CDR2 FQGNSA. The CDR3 runs to 14 residues. The data are from a study of T cell repertoires in cytomegalovirus infection. Sequencing was performed on PBMCs. The rearrangement links TRBV7-2 to TRBJ1-2, with TRBD1 as a possible D gene (5 bases). This sequence originates from a human donor in good health (CMV status not recorded). Some clones in this sample may be carry-over from other donors' samples. Here the CDR3 reads CASSPGTGSYGYTF. The CDR3 DNA sequence: TGTGCCAGCAGCCCCGGAACAGGTTCCTATGGCTACACCTTC.